The subject of this entry is one TCR beta chain. Its antigen is still unknown. The sample belongs to a study of blood T cells in healthy people across ages. The CDR3 length is 15 residues. Germline V gene data show CDR1 as SGHTA and CDR2 as FQGNSA. With 5 bases removed from V and 1 base from J, the gap between germline ends came to 11 bases. The authors ran a second PCR of 7 to 11 cycles using a sample-barcoded 5' primer and a J-beta primer mix. Using its own MiXCR run on the 5' RACE reads, TCRdb lists one record per CDR3 protein. This table holds some 550,000 distinct CDR3 sequences, 40% to 50% found once. Findings of the study overall: Long-lived donors had more naive CD4+ cells and higher diversity than aged donors.

This TCR was recovered from an elderly man in good health. This chain uses TRBV7-2 with TRBJ2-2; no definite D call. What was sequenced was blood. This CDR3 reads CASSRRQGNTGELFF. The CDR3 DNA follows: TGTGCCAGCAGCCGGCGGCAAGGGAACACCGGGGAGCTGTTTTTT.